A single sample is the source of the 12 T cell receptor beta chains below, sequenced in a study of shared clonotypes between healthy human individuals. Using immunoSEQ multiplex PCR, the repertoire was profiled, and TCRdb retains in-frame clones only, with some absent. The sample records some 95,000 clones, approximately 75% being singletons. The source material was memory CD8+ T cells sorted from blood. The subset denotes: CD45RO+ cells pooled with CCR7-negative TemRA cells. These receptors were obtained from a man aged 30 to 39 in good health.

The V call is TRBV4-1, the J call TRBJ2-2; 7 nucleotides line up with TRBD1. Germline assignment: CDR1 MGHRA and CDR2 YSYEKL. Unmatched junction bases numbered 3, after V lost 2 bases and J lost 3 bases. This CDR3 spans 15 amino acids. The CDR3 DNA follows: TGCGCCAGCAGCCAACCTGGACAGGACACCGGGGAGCTGTTTTTT. It specifies CASSQPGQDTGELFF.

This clone showed up many times. This rearrangement joins TRBV6-4 to TRBJ2-2; either TRBD1 or TRBD2 may fit D (5 bases each). With 0 bases removed from V and 6 bases from J, the gap between germline ends came to 5 bases. The germline CDR1 and CDR2 sequences are MRHNA and SNTAGT. The CDR3 spans 13 residues. CDR3 DNA sequence: TGTGCCAGCAGTGACTCGGGGGCCGGGGAGCTGTTTTTT. Translation: CASSDSGAGELFF.

The chain uses TRBV11-2 and TRBJ2-1; D is possibly TRBD2 (7 bases). V was trimmed by 5 bases and J by 2 bases, leaving 16 bases between them. This CDR3 region has 16 residues. Germline CDR1 is SGHAT and CDR2 is FQNNGV. This CDR3 is CASSRNWEGAYNEQFF. Written as DNA, the CDR3 is TGTGCCAGCAGCCGTAATTGGGAGGGGGCCTACAATGAGCAGTTCTTC. The full variable domain, in which reference TRBV11-2 and TRBJ2-1 provide the parts outside the CDR3, is EAGVAQSPRYKIIEKRQSVAFWCNPISGHATLYWYQQILGQGPKLLIQFQNNGVVDDSQLPKDRFSAERLKGVDSTLKIQPAKLEDSAVYLCASSRNWEGAYNEQFFGPGTRLTVL.

The V gene is TRBV5-4, the J gene TRBJ2-1, with 13 bases that match TRBD2. Unmatched junction bases numbered 10, after V lost 9 bases and J lost 10 bases. Germline lookup yields CDR1 SGHNT and CDR2 YYREEE (reference sequence). The CDR3 covers 14 residues. The CDR3, as DNA: TGTGCCACCCGGACTAGCGGGAGTAGGAGCGAGCAGTTCTTC. Residues: CATRTSGSRSEQFF.

The J gene is TRBJ2-7, the V gene TRBV5-1, with 15 bases that match TRBD2. Germline CDR1 SGHRS, CDR2 YFSETQ. The CDR3 spans 19 residues. Trimming removed 0 bases from V and 2 bases from J; junction bases left unmatched: 9. CDR3 sequence: CASSLETGTSGRSTYEQYF. DNA of the CDR3: TGCGCCAGCAGCTTGGAGACCGGGACTAGCGGGAGGTCCACCTACGAGCAGTACTTC. The variable domain in full, with the rest retrieved from reference TRBV5-1 and TRBJ2-7, is KAGVTQTPRYLIKTRGQQVTLSCSPISGHRSVSWYQQTPGQGLQFLFEYFSETQRNKGNFPGRFSGRQFSNSRSEMNVSTLELGDSALYLCASSLETGTSGRSTYEQYFGPGTRLTVT.

The V and J genes are TRBV2 and TRBJ1-5; perhaps TRBD1 as D (5 bases). The CDR3 has 13 amino acids. CDR1 is SNHLY, CDR2 FYNNEI, per germline. V was cut by 6 bases and J by 3 bases, with 9 bases left in between. In DNA form, the CDR3 reads TGTGCCAGCAGACAGGAAATCAATCAGCCCCAGCATTTT. Protein product: CASRQEINQPQHF.

This clone was observed a few times. V and J are TRBV4-3 and TRBJ2-2; 13 nucleotides match TRBD2. Germline V lookup: CDR1 LGHNA, CDR2 YSLEER. The CDR3 covers 14 residues. Trimming removed 6 bases from V and 10 bases from J; junction bases left unmatched: 5. This chain's CDR3 is CASRGLAGLEELFF. CDR3 DNA: TGCGCCAGCAGGGGACTAGCGGGACTTGAGGAGCTGTTTTTT.

The chain couples TRBV7-9 to TRBJ2-1; D could derive from TRBD1 or TRBD2 (5 bases each). This CDR3 region has 17 residues. With 3 bases removed from V and 1 base from J, the gap between germline ends came to 16 bases. Germline lookup yields CDR1 SEHNR and CDR2 FQNEAQ (reference sequence). CDR3 residues: CASSFPALGDSYNEQFF. The CDR3 DNA reads TGTGCCAGCAGCTTCCCAGCGTTGGGGGATTCCTACAATGAGCAGTTCTTC.

The chain recombines TRBV5-6 with TRBJ1-2; D gene unclear. This CDR3 contains 16 residues. Germline V gene lookup returns CDR1 SGHDT and CDR2 YYEEEE. The V gene lost 4 bases and the J gene lost 0 bases, with 16 bases spanning the gap. Here the CDR3 DNA reads TGTGCCAGCAGCCTCTCCACAGTTATACCTAACTATGGCTACACCTTC. Translating gives CASSLSTVIPNYGYTF. Filled out from reference TRBV5-6 and TRBJ1-2, the complete variable domain reads DAGVTQSPTHLIKTRGQQVTLRCSPKSGHDTVSWYQQALGQGPQFIFQYYEEEERQRGNFPDRFSGHQFPNYSSELNVNALLLGDSALYLCASSLSTVIPNYGYTFGSGTRLTVV.

This rearrangement joins TRBV5-1 to TRBJ2-2; 10 bases are shared with TRBD1. The V gene end was trimmed by 4 bases and the J gene end by 3 bases; junction bases not matched to a gene: 3. The CDR3 contains 15 residues. Germline V gene sequence: CDR1 SGHRS, CDR2 YFSETQ. The DNA of the CDR3 is TGCGCCAGCAGCGGCGGACAGGGGGACACCGGGGAGCTGTTTTTT. Translated, it gives CASSGGQGDTGELFF.

Turning to this clone: The junction departs from the called germline gene at one end, perhaps through a read error. CDR3 loop: CASSSPPQGNF. CDR3 bases: TGTGCCAGCAGCTCCCCCCCCCAGGGGAACTTC. The chain links TRBV28 to TRBJ1-2; maybe TRBD1 (6 bases). CDR1 and CDR2 from the germline V gene are MDHEN and SYDVKM. This CDR3 spans 11 amino acids.

V gene TRBV5-1 combines with J gene TRBJ2-7; weak D call: TRBD1 (6 bases). The CDR3 length is 15 residues. CDR1 is SGHRS and CDR2 is YFSETQ in the germline V gene. The V gene lost 2 bases and the J gene lost 3 bases, with 15 bases spanning the gap. In nucleotides, the CDR3 is TGCGCCAGCAGCTTTTCTCCCAGGGACAACTACGAGCAGTACTTC. This encodes CASSFSPRDNYEQYF.